This T cell receptor (beta chain) was sequenced for a study of blood T cell repertoires in COVID-19. About the research overall: T cells, B-cell-depleted T cells, or PBMCs provided the cDNA or gDNA that served as material.

Germline CDR1 and CDR2: SNHLY and FYNNEI. With V trimmed by 9 bases and J by 5 bases, 7 bases remained unmatched. The CDR3 extends over 13 amino acids. In the original workflow: Using reference gene primer amplification, nucleated cell counts were estimated. Profiling relied on immunoSEQ multiplex PCR, and the TCRdb table lists in-frame clones only, not all of them. The DNA gave D and trimming, while V, J and clone size come from that table. The data show about 210,000 clones, 80% seen once. Adults between roughly 18 and 95 years of age took part from 24 US areas. In assigning cohorts, the study relied on participant-reported clinical history.

J is TRBJ1-1 and V is TRBV2; 9 bases map to TRBD1. The material sequenced was PBMCs or T cells enriched from blood (not recorded which). This TCR was recovered from a man younger than 45 with acute COVID-19. The CDR3 sequence: CASLQGAGTEAFF. DNA of the CDR3: TGTGCCAGTCTACAGGGGGCAGGGACTGAAGCTTTCTTT.